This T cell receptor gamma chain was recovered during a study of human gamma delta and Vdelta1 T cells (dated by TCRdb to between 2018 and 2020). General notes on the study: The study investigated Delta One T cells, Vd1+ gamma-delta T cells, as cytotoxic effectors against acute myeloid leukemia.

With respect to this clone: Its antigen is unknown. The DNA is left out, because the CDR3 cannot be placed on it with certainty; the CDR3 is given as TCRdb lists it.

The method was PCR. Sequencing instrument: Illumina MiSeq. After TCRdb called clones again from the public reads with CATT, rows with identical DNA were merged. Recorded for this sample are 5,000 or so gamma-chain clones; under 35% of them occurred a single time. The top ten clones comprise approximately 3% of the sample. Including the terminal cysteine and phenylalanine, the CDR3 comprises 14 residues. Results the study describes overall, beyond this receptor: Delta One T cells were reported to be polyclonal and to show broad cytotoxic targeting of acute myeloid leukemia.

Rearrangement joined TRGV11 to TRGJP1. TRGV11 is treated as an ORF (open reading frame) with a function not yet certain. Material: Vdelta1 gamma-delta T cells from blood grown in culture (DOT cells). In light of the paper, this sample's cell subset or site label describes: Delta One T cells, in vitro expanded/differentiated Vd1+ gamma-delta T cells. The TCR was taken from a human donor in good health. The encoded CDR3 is CTTVPAVTGWFKIF.